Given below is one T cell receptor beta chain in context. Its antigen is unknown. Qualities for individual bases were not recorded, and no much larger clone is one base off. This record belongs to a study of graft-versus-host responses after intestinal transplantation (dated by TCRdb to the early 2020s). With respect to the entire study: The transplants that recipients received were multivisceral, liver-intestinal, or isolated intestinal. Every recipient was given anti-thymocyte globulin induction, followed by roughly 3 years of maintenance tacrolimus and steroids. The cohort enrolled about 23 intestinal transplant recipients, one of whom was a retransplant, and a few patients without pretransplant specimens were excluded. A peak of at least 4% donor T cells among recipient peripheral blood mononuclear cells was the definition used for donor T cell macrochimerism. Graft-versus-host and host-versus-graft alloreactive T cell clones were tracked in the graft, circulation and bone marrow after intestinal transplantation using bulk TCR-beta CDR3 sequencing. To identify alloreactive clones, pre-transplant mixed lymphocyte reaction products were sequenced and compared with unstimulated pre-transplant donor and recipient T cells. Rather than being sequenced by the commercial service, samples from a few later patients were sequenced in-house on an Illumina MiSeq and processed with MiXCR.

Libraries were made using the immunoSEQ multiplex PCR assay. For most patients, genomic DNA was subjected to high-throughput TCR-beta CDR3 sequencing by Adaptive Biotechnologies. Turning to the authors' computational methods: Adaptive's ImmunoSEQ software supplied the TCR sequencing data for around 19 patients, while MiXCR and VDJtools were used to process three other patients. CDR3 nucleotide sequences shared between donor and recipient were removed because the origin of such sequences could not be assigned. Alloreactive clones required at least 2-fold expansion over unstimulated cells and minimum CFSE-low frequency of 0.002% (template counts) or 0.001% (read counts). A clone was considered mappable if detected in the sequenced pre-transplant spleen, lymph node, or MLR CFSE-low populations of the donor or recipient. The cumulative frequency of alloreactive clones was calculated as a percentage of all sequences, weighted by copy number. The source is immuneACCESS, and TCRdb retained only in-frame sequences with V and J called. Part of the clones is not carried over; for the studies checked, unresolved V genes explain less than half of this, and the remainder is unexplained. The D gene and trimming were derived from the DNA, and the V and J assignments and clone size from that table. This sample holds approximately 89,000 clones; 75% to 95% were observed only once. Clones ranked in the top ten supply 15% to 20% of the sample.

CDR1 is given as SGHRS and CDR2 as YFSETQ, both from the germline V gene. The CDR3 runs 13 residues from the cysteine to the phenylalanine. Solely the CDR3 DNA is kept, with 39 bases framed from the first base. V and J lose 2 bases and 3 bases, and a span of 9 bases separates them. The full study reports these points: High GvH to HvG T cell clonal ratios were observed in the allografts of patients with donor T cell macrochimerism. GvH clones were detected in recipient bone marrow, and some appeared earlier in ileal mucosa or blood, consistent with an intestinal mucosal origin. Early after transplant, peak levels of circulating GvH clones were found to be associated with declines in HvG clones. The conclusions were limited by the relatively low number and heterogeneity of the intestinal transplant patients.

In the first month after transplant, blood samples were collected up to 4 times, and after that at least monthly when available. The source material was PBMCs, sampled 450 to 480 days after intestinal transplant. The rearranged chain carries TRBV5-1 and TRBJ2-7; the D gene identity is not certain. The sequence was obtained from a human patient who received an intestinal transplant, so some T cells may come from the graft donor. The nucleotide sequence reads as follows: TGCGCCAGCAGCTTATTCTCGGTCTACGAGCAGTACTTC. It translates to CASSLFSVYEQYF. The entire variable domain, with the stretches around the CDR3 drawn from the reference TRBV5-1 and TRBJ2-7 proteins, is KAGVTQTPRYLIKTRGQQVTLSCSPISGHRSVSWYQQTPGQGLQFLFEYFSETQRNKGNFPGRFSGRQFSNSRSEMNVSTLELGDSALYLCASSLFSVYEQYFGPGTRLTVT.